This T cell receptor (beta chain) comes out of a study of blood T cells in healthy people across ages. Study-wide context: In model experiments, template switching was able to capture about one barcoded beta molecule for every two T cells that were present.

Through a sample-barcoded 5' primer and a J-beta primer mix, a second PCR was run for roughly 7 to 11 cycles. TCRdb analysed the 5' RACE reads with MiXCR anew, one entry per CDR3 protein. The sample carries 1.4 million to 1.5 million distinct CDR3 sequences, approximately 40% recorded once. Whenever a sample was processed, at least 6 million PBMCs were isolated. General study findings and limits: Whereas aged donors had fewer naive CD4+ cells, long-lived donors had more of them and higher diversity. Investigators viewed diversity estimates from one million T cells as underestimates, the study reported.

V lost 3 bases, J lost 5 bases, and 13 bases lay in between. This CDR3 region has 14 residues. Remarks on this clonotype: Its cognate antigen is unknown.

The V gene is TRBV12-3 or TRBV12-4, the J gene TRBJ1-1, with D possibly matching TRBD1 (5 bases). This clonotype was sampled from a woman aged 18-29 years in good health. Sequences were obtained from blood. CDR3 in amino acids: CASSFEEGFTEAFF. The CDR3 DNA reads as TGTGCCAGCAGTTTCGAGGAGGGGTTTACTGAAGCTTTCTTT.